The 4 T cell receptor delta chains given below trace back to one sample, sequenced in a study of gamma-delta chains in newborns, infants, children. TCRdb repeated clone calling on the reads with CATT. Of approximately 4,900 delta-chain clones listed, approximately 3.5% are singletons. The sample comprised blood. The source of these receptors is a child who was a newborn, infant or young child, either healthy, febrile or measles-vaccinated (not recorded which).

In regard to this clone: One end of the junction varies from germline; a read error may be responsible. Other DNA sequences in this sample translate to the same CDR3. The chain uses TRDV1 and TRDJ1; 13 bases line up with TRDD3. The CDR3 is 21 amino acids. Per germline, CDR1 TSWWSYY and CDR2 QGS. The CDR3 DNA reads TGTGCCCTTGGGGAACTCTCCTACGGGCCGTACTGGGGGATACGAGGCGACAAACTCATCTTT. Translation gives CALGELSYGPYWGIRGDKLIF.

On this clone itself: Since a much larger clone is just one base distant, this may be a read error. Other DNA sequences in this sample translate to the same CDR3. V gene TRDV1 combines with J gene TRDJ2; 7 bases align to TRDD3. The V segment lost 2 bases and the J segment 0 bases; nucleotides outside the gene matches: 12. Looked up from germline, CDR1 is TSWWSYY and CDR2 is QGS. The CDR3 contains 19 residues. Written as DNA, the CDR3 is TGTGCTCTTGGGGAATTTACTACTGTCGGGGGATCTTTGACAGCACAACTCTTCTTT. Its protein is CALGEFTTVGGSLTAQLFF.

This clone was detected only a few times. This DNA's translation differs at residue 9 from TCRdb's protein, which comes from a much larger clone; a read error is likely, and the protein shown is translated from the DNA. V is TRDV1 and J is TRDJ2; weak D call: TRDD3 (8 bases). In germline, CDR1 is TSWWSYY, CDR2 QGS. This CDR3 has 18 residues. V was clipped by 2 bases and J by 6 bases, with 22 bases between them. The CDR3 is CALGEAFLQGDRAAQLFF. CDR3 nucleotide sequence: TGTGCTCTTGGGGAAGCATTCCTACAGGGGGATAGGGCAGCACAACTCTTCTTT.

Turning to this clone: Translating this DNA gives a protein that differs at residue 11 from the TCRdb one, which belongs to a much larger clone; a read error is likely, and the protein shown is this translation. The CDR3 sequence is CALGELPFLLRDRDDKLIF. The CDR3 region has the DNA TGTGCTCTTGGGGAACTGCCTTTTCTACTGAGGGATAGGGACGATAAACTCATCTTT. The chain couples TRDV1 to TRDJ1, with a possible D match to TRDD3 (6 bases). The CDR3 is 19 residues long. The ends were cut back, 0 bases at V and 4 bases at J, with 24 bases in the middle. Germline V lookup: CDR1 TSWWSYY, CDR2 QGS.